This is a list of T cell receptor beta chains from one sample in a study of patients and donors after allogeneic stem cell transplantation. TCRdb called the RT-PCR reads again in MiXCR, with one record for every CDR3 protein. The sample consists of about 160,000 distinct CDR3 sequences, approximately 24% of them appearing once. The specimen sequenced was blood, either unsorted or a sorted T cell fraction (not recorded which). The receptors come from a human donor who was either an allogeneic HSCT recipient or a stem cell or donor lymphocyte infusion donor (not recorded which). It is not recorded whose cells these are; they may come from a transplant donor. Each CDR3 is given with its conserved first and last residue. The D gene is left open where the match is weak. Clone size is shown for a subset of rows, as once, few, many or a class of expanded clone.

size: -; J: TRBJ2-1; D: -; V: TRBV5-1; DNA: TGCGCCAGCAGCCGGGACTGGAGCTACAATGAGCAGTTCTTC; CDR3: CASSRDWSYNEQFF
size: -; J: TRBJ2-1; D: -; V: TRBV5-1; DNA: TGCGCCAGCAGCCTCCCGGGACTGGATGAGCAGTTCTTC; CDR3: CASSLPGLDEQFF
size: few; J: TRBJ1-2; D: -; V: TRBV12-3/TRBV12-4; DNA: TGTGCCAGCAGGAACCACTATGCGGGCTACACCTTC; CDR3: CASRNHYAGYTF
size: -; J: TRBJ1-1; D: -; V: TRBV5-1; DNA: TGCGCCAGCAGCTTAACTTACTTGAACACTGAAGCTTTCTTT; CDR3: CASSLTYLNTEAFF
size: few; J: TRBJ2-1; D: -; V: TRBV5-1; DNA: TGCGCCAGCAGCTTGAGGGAACCGAATGAGCAGTTCTTC; CDR3: CASSLREPNEQFF
size: -; J: TRBJ2-7; D: -; V: TRBV20-1; DNA: TGCAGTGCAAACGACCGATCCTCCTACGAGCAGTACTTC; CDR3: CSANDRSSYEQYF
size: few; J: TRBJ2-5; D: -; V: TRBV9; DNA: TGTGCCAGCAGCGTAGCGGGCGGGGATGAGACCCAGTACTTC; CDR3: CASSVAGGDETQYF
size: -; J: TRBJ1-4; D: -; V: TRBV29-1; DNA: TGCAGCACCCGGACAGAACCTAATGAAAAACTGTTTTTT; CDR3: CSTRTEPNEKLFF
size: -; J: TRBJ2-5; D: TRBD1; V: TRBV15; DNA: TGTGCCACCAGCAGAGCTGACAGGGAAGAGACCCAGTACTTC; CDR3: CATSRADREETQYF
size: few; J: TRBJ2-5; D: TRBD2; V: TRBV12-3/TRBV12-4; DNA: TGTGCCAGCCAGACTAGCGGGAGTGCAGAGACCCAGTACTTC; CDR3: CASQTSGSAETQYF
size: few; J: TRBJ2-3; D: -; V: TRBV20-1; DNA: TGCAGTGCAAATCCGGGCTCCACAGATACGCAGTATTTT; CDR3: CSANPGSTDTQYF
size: few; J: TRBJ1-1; D: -; V: TRBV24-1; DNA: TGTGCCACCAACAGGACCAGGTCGAACACTGAAGCTTTCTTT; CDR3: CATNRTRSNTEAFF
size: few; J: TRBJ2-2; D: TRBD2; V: TRBV5-1; DNA: TGCGCCAGCAGCTTGGTAGCGGGCGCCGACACCGGGGAGCTGTTTTTT; CDR3: CASSLVAGADTGELFF
size: -; J: TRBJ2-2; D: TRBD2; V: TRBV5-1; DNA: TGCGCCAGCAGCTTGGGCCCCCTAGCGGGGAGCACCGGGGAGCTGTTTTTT; CDR3: CASSLGPLAGSTGELFF
size: -; J: TRBJ1-5; D: TRBD1; V: TRBV20-1; DNA: TGCAGTGCTGGGACAGGCAGACAGCCCCAGCATTTT; CDR3: CSAGTGRQPQHF
size: -; J: TRBJ2-1; D: -; V: TRBV7-9; DNA: TGTGCCAGCAGCGGGGACCGGTCGAATGAGCAGTTCTTC; CDR3: CASSGDRSNEQFF
size: -; J: TRBJ1-1; D: -; V: TRBV12-3/TRBV12-4; DNA: TGTGCCAGCAGGGTTGCGAACACTGAAGCTTTCTTT; CDR3: CASRVANTEAFF
size: -; J: TRBJ2-1; D: TRBD2; V: TRBV5-4; DNA: TGTGCCAGCAGCTATGGGACTAGCGGGGGGTATAGCAATGAGCAGTTCTTC; CDR3: CASSYGTSGGYSNEQFF
size: few; J: TRBJ2-2; D: -; V: TRBV5-1; DNA: TGCGCCAGCAGCTTGGCTTGGGGGAACACCGGGGAGCTGTTTTTT; CDR3: CASSLAWGNTGELFF
size: -; J: TRBJ2-1; D: -; V: TRBV5-1; DNA: TGCGCCAGCAGCTTCGACTCTGCCTCCTACAATGAGCAGTTCTTC; CDR3: CASSFDSASYNEQFF
size: -; J: TRBJ2-7; D: -; V: TRBV10-3; DNA: TGTGCCATCAGTGTGAACAGGGGGAGGGACTCCTACGAGCAGTACTTC; CDR3: CAISVNRGRDSYEQYF
size: -; J: TRBJ2-7; D: -; V: TRBV25-1; DNA: TGTGCCAGCAGTGAGAGTCGTGGAGGGCCCGACTACGAGCAGTACTTC; CDR3: CASSESRGGPDYEQYF
size: few; J: TRBJ1-1; D: -; V: TRBV7-3; DNA: TGTGCCAGCAGCTCAAGGGGCCGGGGCTACACTGAAGCTTTCTTT; CDR3: CASSSRGRGYTEAFF
size: -; J: TRBJ2-5; D: -; V: TRBV4-3; DNA: TGCGCCAGCAGCCAGTCACAGGGAAGTCAAGAGACCCAGTACTTC; CDR3: CASSQSQGSQETQYF
size: many; J: TRBJ2-2; D: -; V: TRBV25-1; DNA: TGTGCCAGCAGTGGGCTGATAGACACCGGGGAGCTGTTTTTT; CDR3: CASSGLIDTGELFF
size: -; J: TRBJ2-5; D: TRBD2; V: TRBV7-4; DNA: TGTGCCAGCAGCTTTCCTCTGAGGACTAGCGCATGGGAGACCCAGTACTTC; CDR3: CASSFPLRTSAWETQYF
size: -; J: TRBJ2-7; D: TRBD1; V: TRBV20-1; DNA: TGCAGCTTACCCAGTGACAGGGGTTCCTACGAGCAGTACTTC; CDR3: CSLPSDRGSYEQYF
size: few; J: TRBJ1-1; D: -; V: TRBV4-3; DNA: TGCGCCAGCAGTGGCCTGGGAGACCCTGAAGCTTTCTTT; CDR3: CASSGLGDPEAFF
size: -; J: TRBJ1-2; D: -; V: TRBV18; DNA: TGTGCCAGCCCCCCAGGGGCAGTTTATGGCTACACCTTC; CDR3: CASPPGAVYGYTF
size: -; J: TRBJ2-7; D: -; V: TRBV4-3; DNA: TGCGCCAGCAGCATTGACAGGAGTTCCTACGAGCAGTACTTC; CDR3: CASSIDRSSYEQYF
size: few; J: TRBJ2-2; D: -; V: TRBV7-9; DNA: TGTGCCAGCACCCTAGGGTCGGGGGCCCTTGGACCGTTTTTT; CDR3: CASTLGSGALGPFF